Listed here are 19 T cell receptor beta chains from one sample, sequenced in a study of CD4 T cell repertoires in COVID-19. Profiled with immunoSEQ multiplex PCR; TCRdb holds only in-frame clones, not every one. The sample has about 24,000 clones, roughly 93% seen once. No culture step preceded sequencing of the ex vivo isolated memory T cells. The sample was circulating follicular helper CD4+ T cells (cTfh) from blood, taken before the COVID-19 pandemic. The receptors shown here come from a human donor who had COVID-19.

For the CDR3, the DNA is TGCGCCAGCAGCCCAAAGTTAGCGGGCGCCTACAATGAGCAGTTCTTC. This gives the protein CASSPKLAGAYNEQFF. The chain couples TRBV5-1 to TRBJ2-1, with 7 bases identical to TRBD2. CDR3 size: 16 residues. Germline V gene sequence: CDR1 SGHRS, CDR2 YFSETQ. Trimming took 4 bases from V and 2 from J; bases not matched to a gene: 9.

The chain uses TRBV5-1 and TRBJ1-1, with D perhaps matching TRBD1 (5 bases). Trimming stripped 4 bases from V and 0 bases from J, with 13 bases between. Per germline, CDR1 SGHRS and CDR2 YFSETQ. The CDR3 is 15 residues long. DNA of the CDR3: TGCGCCAGCAGCCTCCTTTGGGGCATGAACACTGAAGCTTTCTTT. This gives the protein CASSLLWGMNTEAFF.

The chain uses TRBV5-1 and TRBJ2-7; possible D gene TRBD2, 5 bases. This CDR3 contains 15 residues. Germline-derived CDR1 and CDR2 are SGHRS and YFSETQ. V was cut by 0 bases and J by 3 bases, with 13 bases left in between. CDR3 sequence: CASSLGPLADYEQYF. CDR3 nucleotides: TGCGCCAGCAGCTTGGGGCCCCTAGCAGACTACGAGCAGTACTTC.

The CDR3 loop reads CASSFAETYEQYF. CDR3 nucleotide sequence: TGCGCCAGCAGCTTTGCGGAAACCTACGAGCAGTACTTC. J is TRBJ2-7 and V is TRBV5-1; D unresolved. The CDR3 has 13 residues. The V end lost 2 bases, the J end lost 2 bases, and 8 bases lay between the germline ends. From germline, CDR1 is SGHRS and CDR2 YFSETQ.

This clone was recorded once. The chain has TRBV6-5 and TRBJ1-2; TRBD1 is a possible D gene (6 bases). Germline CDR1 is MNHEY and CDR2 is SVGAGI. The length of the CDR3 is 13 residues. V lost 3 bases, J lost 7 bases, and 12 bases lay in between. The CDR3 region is CASSYPGHGGYTF. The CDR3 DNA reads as TGTGCCAGCAGTTATCCGGGACATGGTGGCTACACCTTC.

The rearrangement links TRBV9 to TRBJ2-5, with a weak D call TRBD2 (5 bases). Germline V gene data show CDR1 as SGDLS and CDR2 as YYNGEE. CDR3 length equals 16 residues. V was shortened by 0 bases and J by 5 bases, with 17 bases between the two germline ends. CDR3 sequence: CASSVGGGERRETQYF. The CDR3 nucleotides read TGTGCCAGCAGCGTAGGCGGTGGAGAAAGGAGGGAGACCCAGTACTTC.

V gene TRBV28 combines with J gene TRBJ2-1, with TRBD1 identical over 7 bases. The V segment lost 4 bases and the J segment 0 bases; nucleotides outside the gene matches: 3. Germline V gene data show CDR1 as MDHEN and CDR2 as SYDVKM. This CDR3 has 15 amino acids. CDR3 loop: CASSSSGGSYNEQFF. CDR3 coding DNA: TGTGCCAGCAGTTCCTCAGGGGGCTCCTACAATGAGCAGTTCTTC. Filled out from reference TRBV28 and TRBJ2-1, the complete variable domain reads DVKVTQSSRYLVKRTGEKVFLECVQDMDHENMFWYRQDPGLGLRLIYFSYDVKMKEKGDIPEGYSVSREKKERFSLILESASTNQTSMYLCASSSSGGSYNEQFFGPGTRLTVL.

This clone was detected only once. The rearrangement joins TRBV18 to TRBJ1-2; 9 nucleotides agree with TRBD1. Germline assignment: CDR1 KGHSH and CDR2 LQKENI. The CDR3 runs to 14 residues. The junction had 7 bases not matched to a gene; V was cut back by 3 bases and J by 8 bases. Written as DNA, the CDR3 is TGTGCCAGCTCACCTTCCCGGGACAGGGTAGGCTACACCTTC. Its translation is CASSPSRDRVGYTF.

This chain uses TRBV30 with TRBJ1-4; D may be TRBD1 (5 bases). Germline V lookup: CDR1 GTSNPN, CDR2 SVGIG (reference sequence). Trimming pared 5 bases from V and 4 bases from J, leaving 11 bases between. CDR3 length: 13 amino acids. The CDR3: CAWAGGFNEKLFF. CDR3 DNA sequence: TGTGCCTGGGCGGGGGGTTTTAATGAAAAACTGTTTTTT.

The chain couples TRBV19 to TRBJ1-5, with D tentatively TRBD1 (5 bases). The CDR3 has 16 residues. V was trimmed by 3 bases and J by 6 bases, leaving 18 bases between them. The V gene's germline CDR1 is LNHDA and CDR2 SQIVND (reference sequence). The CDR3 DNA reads TGTGCCAGTAGTATGGCAGGGTCCCCGAGTTTTCAGCCCCAGCATTTT. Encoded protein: CASSMAGSPSFQPQHF.

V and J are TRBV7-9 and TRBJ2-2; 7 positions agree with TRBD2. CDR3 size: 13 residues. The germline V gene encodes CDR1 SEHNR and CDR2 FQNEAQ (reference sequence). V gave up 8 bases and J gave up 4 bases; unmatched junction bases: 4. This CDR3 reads CASETSTTGELFF. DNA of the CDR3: TGTGCCAGCGAGACTAGCACCACCGGGGAGCTGTTTTTT.

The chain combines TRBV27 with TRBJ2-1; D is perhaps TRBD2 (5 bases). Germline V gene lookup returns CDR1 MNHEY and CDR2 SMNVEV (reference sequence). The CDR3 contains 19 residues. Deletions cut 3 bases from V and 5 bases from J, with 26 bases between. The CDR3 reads CASSLTTPGRVTIHNEQFF. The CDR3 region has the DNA TGTGCCAGCAGTTTGACTACCCCTGGACGAGTAACTATTCACAATGAGCAGTTCTTC.

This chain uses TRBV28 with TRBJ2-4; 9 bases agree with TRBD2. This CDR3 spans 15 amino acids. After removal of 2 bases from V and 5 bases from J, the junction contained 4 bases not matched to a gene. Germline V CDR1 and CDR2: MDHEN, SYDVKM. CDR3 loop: CASSLPSGIENIQYF. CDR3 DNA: TGTGCCAGCAGTTTACCTAGCGGGATAGAAAACATTCAGTACTTC.

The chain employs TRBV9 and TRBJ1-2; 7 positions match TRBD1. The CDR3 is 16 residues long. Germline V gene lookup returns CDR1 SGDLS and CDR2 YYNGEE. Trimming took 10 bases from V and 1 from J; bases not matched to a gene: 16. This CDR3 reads CASGPDTGEGNYGYTF. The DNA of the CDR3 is TGTGCCTCTGGCCCGGACACAGGGGAAGGTAACTATGGCTACACCTTC.

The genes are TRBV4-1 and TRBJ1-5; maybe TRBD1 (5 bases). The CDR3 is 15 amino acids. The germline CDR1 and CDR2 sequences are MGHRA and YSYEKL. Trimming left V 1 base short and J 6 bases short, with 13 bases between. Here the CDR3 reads CASSQGPGMRQPQHF. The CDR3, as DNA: TGCGCCAGCAGCCAAGGTCCAGGGATGCGTCAGCCCCAGCATTTT.

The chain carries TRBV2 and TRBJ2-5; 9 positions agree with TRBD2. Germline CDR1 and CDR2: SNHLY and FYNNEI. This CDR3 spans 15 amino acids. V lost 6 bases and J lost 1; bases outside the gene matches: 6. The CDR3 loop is CASSRSSGGQETQYF. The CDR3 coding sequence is TGTGCCAGCAGCCGCAGTAGCGGGGGCCAAGAGACCCAGTACTTC.

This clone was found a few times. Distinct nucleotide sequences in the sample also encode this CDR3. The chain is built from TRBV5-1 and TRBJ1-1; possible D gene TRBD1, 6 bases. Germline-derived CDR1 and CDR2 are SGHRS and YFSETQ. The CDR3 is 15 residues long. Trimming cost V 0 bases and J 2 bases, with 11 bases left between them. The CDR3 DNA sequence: TGCGCCAGCAGCTTGGCCGGGGGGGCTAACACTGAAGCTTTCTTT. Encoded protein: CASSLAGGANTEAFF.

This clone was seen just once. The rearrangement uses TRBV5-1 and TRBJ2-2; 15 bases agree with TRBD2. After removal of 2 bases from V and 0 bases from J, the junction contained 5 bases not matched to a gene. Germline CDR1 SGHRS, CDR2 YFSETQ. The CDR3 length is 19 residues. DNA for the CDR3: TGCGCCAGCAGCTTAAGGACTAGCGGGGGGGCCACGAACACCGGGGAGCTGTTTTTT. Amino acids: CASSLRTSGGATNTGELFF. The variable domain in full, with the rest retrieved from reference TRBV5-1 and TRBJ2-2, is KAGVTQTPRYLIKTRGQQVTLSCSPISGHRSVSWYQQTPGQGLQFLFEYFSETQRNKGNFPGRFSGRQFSNSRSEMNVSTLELGDSALYLCASSLRTSGGATNTGELFFGEGSRLTVL.

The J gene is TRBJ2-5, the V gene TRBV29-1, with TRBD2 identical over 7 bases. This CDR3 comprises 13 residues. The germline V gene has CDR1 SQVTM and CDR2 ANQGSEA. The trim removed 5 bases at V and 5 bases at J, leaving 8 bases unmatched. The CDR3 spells CSVRQGGSETQYF. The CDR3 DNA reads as TGCAGCGTTCGCCAGGGCGGGAGTGAGACCCAGTACTTC.